This passage covers 10 T cell receptor beta chains from one sample sequenced in a study of blood T cell repertoires in COVID-19 (dated by TCRdb to the early 2020s). Receptors were amplified or captured by the immunoSEQ multiplex PCR assay. Imported from immuneACCESS, the table was reduced by TCRdb to in-frame sequences with V and J called. These copies leave out some clones; in studies compared against another copy, an unresolved V gene accounts for under half, and the cause of the remainder is not known. A total of 55,000 to 90,000 clones appear in this sample, 81% of them only once. Around 0.91% of the sample lies in the top ten. Sequenced sample: peripheral blood. The receptors originated from a woman aged 70-85 years with acute or convalescent COVID-19.

This clone was counted only a few times. This chain's CDR3 is CASSLGSSVETQYF. The CDR3 coding sequence is TGTGCCAGCAGCTTAGGGTCCAGCGTGGAGACCCAGTACTTC. This chain connects TRBV7-2 to TRBJ2-5; D uncertain. Trimming removed 1 base from V and 5 bases from J, with 11 bases in between. In germline, CDR1 is SGHTA, CDR2 FQGNSA. CDR3 length: 14 amino acids.

This chain uses TRBV7-9 with TRBJ2-3; D gene uncertain. CDR1 is SEHNR, CDR2 FQNEAQ, per germline (reference sequence). The CDR3 extends over 15 amino acids. Trimming took 2 bases from V and 2 from J, leaving 11 bases between them. The CDR3 reads CASSLNGLSTDTQYF. The CDR3 coding sequence is TGTGCCAGCAGCTTAAACGGGTTGTCCACAGATACGCAGTATTTT.

V gene TRBV14 combines with J gene TRBJ1-4, with 8 nucleotides matching TRBD1. CDR1 and CDR2 (germline): SGHDN, FVKESK. The CDR3 totals 18 residues. With V trimmed by 4 bases and J by 8 bases, 18 bases remained unmatched. The CDR3 loop is CASSPRGRGLKDGEKLFF. In DNA, the CDR3 is TGTGCCAGCAGCCCTCGAGGCAGGGGGCTAAAGGATGGGGAAAAACTGTTTTTT. Full variable domain (missing parts from reference TRBV14 and TRBJ1-4): EAGVTQFPSHSVIEKGQTVTLRCDPISGHDNLYWYRRVMGKEIKFLLHFVKESKQDESGMPNNRFLAERTGGTYSTLKVQPAELEDSGVYFCASSPRGRGLKDGEKLFFGSGTQLSVL.

This clone has a single count. The rearrangement uses TRBV6-5 and TRBJ2-2, with 7 nucleotides matching TRBD2. The CDR3 runs 14 residues. Germline V gene lookup returns CDR1 MNHEY and CDR2 SVGAGI. V lost 7 bases to trimming and J lost 3 bases; unmatched junction nucleotides: 5. CDR3 bases: TGTGCCAGCACCCCGGGGGGAGACACCGGGGAGCTGTTTTTT. It encodes CASTPGGDTGELFF.

The V call is TRBV9, the J call TRBJ2-7; TRBD1 matches 8 bases. The CDR3 loop spans 15 amino acids. V shed 4 bases and J 2 bases; nucleotides not matched to a gene: 8. The germline V gene has CDR1 SGDLS and CDR2 YYNGEE. CDR3 sequence reads: CASSPRTGLAYEQYF. Here the CDR3 DNA reads TGTGCCAGCAGCCCTAGGACAGGGTTGGCCTACGAGCAGTACTTC. Complete variable domain (other parts from reference TRBV9 and TRBJ2-7): DSGVTQTPKHLITATGQRVTLRCSPRSGDLSVYWYQQSLDQGLQFLIQYYNGEERAKGNILERFSAQQFPDLHSELNLSSLELGDSALYFCASSPRTGLAYEQYFGPGTRLTVT.

CDR3 amino acids: CASSGRLAEETQYF. CDR3 DNA sequence: TGTGCCAGCAGCGGTCGACTAGCGGAAGAGACCCAGTACTTC. The V gene is TRBV11-2, the J gene TRBJ2-5; 9 positions agree with TRBD2. The CDR3 is 14 residues long. J was trimmed by 3 bases and V by 5 bases; bases with no gene match: 4. In germline, CDR1 is SGHAT, CDR2 FQNNGV.

V usage is TRBV7-2 and J usage is TRBJ2-7, with a possible D match to TRBD2 (7 bases). Trimming shortened V by 1 base and J by 2 bases, and 12 bases separated the two germline ends. CDR1 is SGHTA, CDR2 FQGNSA, per germline. This CDR3 is built from 15 residues. The DNA for the CDR3 is TGTGCCAGCAGCTTAGGAGGGGGGGCCCCCTACGAGCAGTACTTC. This codes for CASSLGGGAPYEQYF.

This clone appeared a single time. The chain combines TRBV29-1 with TRBJ1-1; tentatively, D is TRBD1 (5 bases). This CDR3 spans 13 amino acids. Germline assignment: CDR1 SQVTM and CDR2 ANQGSEA. V lost 7 bases to trimming and J lost 1 base, with 13 bases between them. CDR3 sequence (DNA): TGCAGCGCCTATCAGGGAGGGAACACTGAAGCTTTCTTT. Translated: CSAYQGGNTEAFF.

The V gene is TRBV5-4, the J gene TRBJ2-5; possibly TRBD2 for D (6 bases). CDR3 length: 14 residues. CDR1 and CDR2 from the germline V gene are SGHNT and YYREEE (reference sequence). Trimming pared 0 bases from V and 3 bases from J, leaving 9 bases between. CDR3 coding DNA: TGTGCCAGCAGCTTGGATGGCGGGAAAGAGACCCAGTACTTC. Amino acids: CASSLDGGKETQYF.

The chain combines TRBV5-5 with TRBJ2-7; the match to TRBD1 covers 9 bases. V lost 3 bases and J lost 3; bases outside the gene matches: 10. This CDR3 has 16 amino acids. CDR1 SGHKS and CDR2 YYEKEE come from the germline V gene (reference sequence). The CDR3 DNA is TGTGCCAGCAGCTCGCGACAGGGGGGAGTTAACTACGAGCAGTACTTC. The encoded protein is CASSSRQGGVNYEQYF.